These 15 T cell receptor beta chains originate from one sample sequenced in a study of T cells in Graves' hyperthyroidism and ophthalmopathy. Regions amplified from RNA transcripts were the TCR beta CDR3 regions. Primed by the HTBI set, a first-round RT-PCR was run on the TCR CDR3. TCRdb reprocessed the multiplex PCR reads with MiXCR, giving one entry per CDR3 protein. The table has approximately 870,000 distinct CDR3 sequences, 38% seen once. The sequencing sample was made of blood. The receptors shown here come from a man aged 18 to 30 with Graves' hyperthyroidism.

A note on this clonotype: An end of the junction differs from the germline gene, which may be a read error. The V gene is TRBV5-6, the J gene TRBJ1-1; D not resolved. CDR1 is SGHDT and CDR2 is YYEEEE in the germline V gene. The CDR3 spans 12 residues. The CDR3 DNA follows: TGTGCCGGCAGCTGGATGAACACTGAAGCTTTCTTT. Protein: CAGSWMNTEAFF.

The genes are TRBV20-1 and TRBJ2-7; D not certain. V lost 7 bases, J lost 3 bases, and 16 bases lay in between. The CDR3 covers 13 residues. CDR1 and CDR2 from the germline V gene are DFQATT and SNEGSKA (reference sequence). The CDR3 DNA reads TGCAGTGGCTCAGGTTGGACCTTCTACGAGCAGTACTTC. Protein: CSGSGWTFYEQYF.

The gene calls are TRBV7-2 and TRBJ1-3; no clear D gene. Germline CDR1 and CDR2: SGHTA and FQGNSA. This CDR3 is 15 amino acids long. V was clipped by 4 bases and J by 0 bases, with 10 bases between them. CDR3 sequence reads: CASSSGTNSGNTIYF. The CDR3 DNA reads as TGTGCCAGCAGCTCAGGCACCAACTCTGGAAACACCATATATTTT.

As concerns this clonotype: With a much larger clone just one base away, this may be a read error. This sequence joins TRBV19 and TRBJ1-5, with D perhaps matching TRBD1 (6 bases). Per germline, CDR1 LNHDA and CDR2 SQIVND (reference sequence). V lost 4 bases, J lost 7 bases, and 11 bases lay in between. The length of the CDR3 is 13 residues. In DNA, the CDR3 is TGTGCCAGTAGTAAGGGGGGAAGGCAGCCCCAGCATTTT. Translated: CASSKGGRQPQHF.

This clonotype appeared a few times. The V gene is TRBV5-6, the J gene TRBJ2-5; 10 positions match TRBD1. The CDR3 runs to 14 residues. Germline CDR1 SGHDT, CDR2 YYEEEE. Trimming removed 2 bases from V and 4 bases from J; junction bases left unmatched: 2. The CDR3 coding sequence is TGTGCCAGCAGCTTTGGGACAGGGGTAGAGACCCAGTACTTC. Translation: CASSFGTGVETQYF.

Many counts were recorded for this clonotype. The chain has TRBV5-6 and TRBJ1-1; 10 bases are a match to TRBD1. Looked up from germline, CDR1 is SGHDT and CDR2 is YYEEEE. The CDR3 extends over 13 amino acids. V lost 4 bases and J lost 5; bases outside the gene matches: 2. For the CDR3, the DNA is TGTGCCAGCAGCCGGGACAGGGGAACTGAAGCTTTCTTT. Translated, it gives CASSRDRGTEAFF.

This clonotype was counted between two and nine times. This sequence joins TRBV4-1 and TRBJ1-5; D uncertain. The CDR3 covers 13 residues. Germline-derived CDR1 and CDR2 are MGHRA and YSYEKL. Between the trimmed V and J ends, which lost 2 bases and 5 bases, there was a span of 7 bases. CDR3 bases: TGCGCCAGCAGCCAAAGGGTTGATCAGCCCCAGCATTTT. Residues: CASSQRVDQPQHF.

The V and J genes are TRBV2 and TRBJ2-1, with D perhaps TRBD1 (5 bases). Germline V gene data show CDR1 as SNHLY and CDR2 as FYNNEI. The CDR3 runs to 16 residues. V lost 6 bases and J 2 bases, leaving 17 bases between the germline ends. The CDR3 coding sequence is TGTGCCAGCAGCGAAAGACAGTTGTCCCCCTACAATGAGCAGTTCTTC. It is translated as CASSERQLSPYNEQFF. Full variable domain (outside the CDR3, taken from reference TRBV2 and TRBJ2-1): EPEVTQTPSHQVTQMGQEVILRCVPISNHLYFYWYRQILGQKVEFLVSFYNNEISEKSEIFDDQFSVERPDGSNFTLKIRSTKLEDSAMYFCASSERQLSPYNEQFFGPGTRLTVL.

For this clonotype: The junction departs from the called germline gene at one end, perhaps through a read error. The chain is built from TRBV2 and TRBJ1-5; the D gene is possibly TRBD1 (5 bases). Per the germline V gene, CDR1 is SNHLY and CDR2 is FYNNEI. The CDR3 has 16 amino acids. The CDR3: CAGSVWWGESNQPQHF. CDR3 DNA sequence: TGTGCCGGCAGTGTGTGGTGGGGCGAAAGCAATCAGCCCCAGCATTTT.

The chain couples TRBV7-9 to TRBJ2-5; D might be TRBD1 or TRBD2, each matching 5 bases. This CDR3 contains 14 residues. Per the germline V gene, CDR1 is SEHNR and CDR2 is FQNEAQ (reference sequence). Deletions cut 4 bases from V and 0 bases from J, with 9 bases between. The CDR3 DNA sequence: TGTGCCAGCAGCTCCGAGGGGAACCAAGAGACCCAGTACTTC. Protein sequence: CASSSEGNQETQYF.

This clonotype was recorded a few times. The V call is TRBV9, the J call TRBJ1-1; D possibly corresponds to TRBD1 (6 bases). Germline lookup yields CDR1 SGDLS and CDR2 YYNGEE. Trimming removed 4 bases at V and 5 bases at J, with 18 bases between. CDR3 size: 15 residues. The CDR3 protein is CASSPLNREGTEAFF. The CDR3 nucleotides are TGTGCCAGCAGCCCTCTAAACAGGGAGGGTACTGAAGCTTTCTTT.

This chain connects TRBV12-3 or TRBV12-4 to TRBJ2-2, with no clear D. CDR3 length: 12 residues. V lost 11 bases and J lost 7, with 14 bases in between. The CDR3, as DNA: TGTGCCGGCGCCGGGCCCAGCGGGGAGCTGTTTTTT. Protein sequence: CAGAGPSGELFF.

This clonotype was found many times. The chain has TRBV5-1 and TRBJ2-7; D not certain. The CDR3 length is 11 residues. V lost 3 bases to trimming and J lost 3 bases, with 4 bases between them. The germline V gene has CDR1 SGHRS and CDR2 YFSETQ. This CDR3 reads CASSSDYEQYF. The CDR3 DNA sequence: TGCGCCAGCAGCTCCGACTACGAGCAGTACTTC. The full variable domain, in which reference TRBV5-1 and TRBJ2-7 provide the parts outside the CDR3, is KAGVTQTPRYLIKTRGQQVTLSCSPISGHRSVSWYQQTPGQGLQFLFEYFSETQRNKGNFPGRFSGRQFSNSRSEMNVSTLELGDSALYLCASSSDYEQYFGPGTRLTVT.

V is TRBV15 and J is TRBJ2-7; 10 bases are shared with TRBD1. This CDR3 is built from 16 residues. Germline values: CDR1 LNHNV, CDR2 YYDKDF (reference sequence). With V trimmed by 3 bases and J by 1 base, 6 bases remained unmatched. CDR3 sequence: CATSSQPGQGSYEQYF. The DNA for the CDR3 is TGTGCCACCAGCAGCCAACCGGGACAGGGGTCCTACGAGCAGTACTTC.

The CDR3 DNA reads TGTGCCAGCAGCTTAAGGGACAGCTATGGCTACACCTTC. It translates to CASSLRDSYGYTF. This sequence joins TRBV7-9 and TRBJ1-2; 7 bases are a match to TRBD1. V trimming: 2 bases; J trimming: 4 bases; junction bases outside the gene matches: 1. From germline, CDR1 is SEHNR and CDR2 FQNEAQ (reference sequence). The CDR3 consists of 13 residues. The whole variable domain, filled in from reference TRBV7-9 and TRBJ1-2, reads DTGVSQNPRHKITKRGQNVTFRCDPISEHNRLYWYRQTLGQGPEFLTYFQNEAQLEKSRLLSDRFSAERPKGSFSTLEIQRTEQGDSAMYLCASSLRDSYGYTFGSGTRLTVV.